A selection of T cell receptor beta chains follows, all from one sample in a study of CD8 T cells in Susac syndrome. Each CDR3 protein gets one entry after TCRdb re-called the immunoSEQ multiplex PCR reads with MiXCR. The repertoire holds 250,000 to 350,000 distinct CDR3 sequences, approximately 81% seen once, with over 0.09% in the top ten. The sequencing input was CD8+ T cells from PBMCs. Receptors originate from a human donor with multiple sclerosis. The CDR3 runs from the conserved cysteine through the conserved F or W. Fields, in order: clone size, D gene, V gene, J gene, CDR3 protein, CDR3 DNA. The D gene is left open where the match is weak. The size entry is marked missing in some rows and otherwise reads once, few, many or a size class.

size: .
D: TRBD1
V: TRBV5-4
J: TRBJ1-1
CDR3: CASSPPGTGTEAFF
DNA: TGTGCCAGCAGCCCTCCAGGGACAGGCACTGAAGCTTTCTTT

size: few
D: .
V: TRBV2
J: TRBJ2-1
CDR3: CASSEAIGQFF
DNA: TGTGCCAGCAGTGAAGCGATCGGGCAGTTCTTC

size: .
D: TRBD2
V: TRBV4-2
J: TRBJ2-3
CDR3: CASSQDSGSPDTQYF
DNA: TGTGCCAGCAGCCAAGATAGCGGGAGCCCAGATACGCAGTATTTT

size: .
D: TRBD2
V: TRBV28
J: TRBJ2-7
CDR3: CATQPLPGLALVLPYEQYF
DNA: TGTGCCACCCAGCCATTACCGGGACTAGCGCTTGTCCTCCCCTACGAGCAGTACTTC

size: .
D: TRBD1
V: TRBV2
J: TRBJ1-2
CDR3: CASSDVDRGRDYGYTF
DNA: TGTGCCAGCAGTGACGTAGACAGGGGCCGGGACTATGGCTACACCTTC

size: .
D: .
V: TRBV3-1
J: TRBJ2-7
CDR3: CASSQGAIPNSYEQYF
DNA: TGTGCCAGCAGCCAAGGGGCTATTCCAAACTCCTACGAGCAGTACTTC

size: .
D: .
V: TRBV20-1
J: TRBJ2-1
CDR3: CSARSPGSTSPKFDEQFF
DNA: TGCAGTGCTAGATCCCCCGGGTCTACTTCACCTAAATTCGATGAGCAGTTCTTC

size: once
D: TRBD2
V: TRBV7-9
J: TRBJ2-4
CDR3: CASSDPLAGGTKNIQYF
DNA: TGTGCCAGCAGCGATCCCCTAGCGGGAGGTACCAAAAACATTCAGTACTTC

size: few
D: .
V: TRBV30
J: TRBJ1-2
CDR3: CAWSGGDGYTF
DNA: TGTGCCTGGTCAGGTGGGGATGGCTACACCTTC

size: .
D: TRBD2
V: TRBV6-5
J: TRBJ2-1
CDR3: CASSYSSGRDPSPYNEQFF
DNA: TGTGCCAGCAGTTACTCTAGCGGGAGGGACCCCTCGCCTTACAATGAGCAGTTCTTC

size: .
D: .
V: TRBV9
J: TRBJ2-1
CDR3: CASSVAYGEREQFF
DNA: TGTGCCAGCAGCGTAGCATATGGGGAGCGGGAGCAGTTCTTC

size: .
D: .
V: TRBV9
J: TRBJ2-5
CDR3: CASSVSGREKKETQYF
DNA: TGTGCCAGCAGCGTAAGTGGCAGGGAAAAGAAAGAGACCCAGTACTTC

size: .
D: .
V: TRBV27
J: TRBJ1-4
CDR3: CASSSIRGGPDEKLFF
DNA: TGTGCCAGCAGCTCTATCCGGGGGGGGCCCGATGAAAAACTGTTTTTT

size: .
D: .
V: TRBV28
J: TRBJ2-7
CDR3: CASSLRVEREQYF
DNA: TGTGCCAGCAGTTTAAGGGTCGAGCGGGAGCAGTACTTC

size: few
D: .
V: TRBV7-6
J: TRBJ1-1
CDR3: CASSPLTGAAEAFF
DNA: TGTGCCAGCAGCCCTCTAACCGGGGCGGCTGAAGCTTTCTTT

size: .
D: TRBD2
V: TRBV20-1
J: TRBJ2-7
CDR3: CSAARTSGTRPYEQYF
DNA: TGCAGTGCGGCAAGGACTAGCGGGACAAGGCCCTACGAGCAGTACTTC

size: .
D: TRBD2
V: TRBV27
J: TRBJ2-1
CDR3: CASGRLAGGPSYNEQFF
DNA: TGTGCCAGCGGACGACTAGCGGGAGGTCCCTCCTACAATGAGCAGTTCTTC

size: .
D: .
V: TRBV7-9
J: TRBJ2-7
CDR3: CASSLAGHPYEQYF
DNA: TGTGCCAGCAGCTTAGCTGGGCACCCCTACGAGCAGTACTTC

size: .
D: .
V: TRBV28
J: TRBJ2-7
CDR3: CASSLWGATYEQYF
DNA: TGTGCCAGCAGTTTATGGGGGGCAACCTACGAGCAGTACTTC

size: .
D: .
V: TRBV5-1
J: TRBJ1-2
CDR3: CASSLEPGRTPGPDYYGYTF
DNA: TGCGCCAGCAGCCTAGAACCGGGTCGAACGCCGGGACCTGACTACTATGGCTACACCTTC

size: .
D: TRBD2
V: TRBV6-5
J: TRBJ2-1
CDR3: CASSYTAEAGGPYNEQFF
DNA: TGTGCCAGCAGTTACACGGCCGAAGCGGGAGGGCCGTACAATGAGCAGTTCTTC

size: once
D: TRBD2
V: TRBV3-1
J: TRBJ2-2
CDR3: CASSQRTSGTINTGELFF
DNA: TGTGCCAGCAGCCAACGGACTAGCGGGACGATCAACACCGGGGAGCTGTTTTTT

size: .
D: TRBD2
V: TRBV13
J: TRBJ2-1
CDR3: CASRLAGGYNEQFF
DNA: TGTGCCAGCCGACTAGCGGGAGGGTACAATGAGCAGTTCTTC

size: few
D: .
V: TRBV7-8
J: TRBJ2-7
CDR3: CASSLFGAHEQYF
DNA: TGTGCCAGCAGCTTATTTGGAGCCCACGAGCAGTACTTC

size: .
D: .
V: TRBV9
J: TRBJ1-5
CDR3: CASSVGGSSNQPQHF
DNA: TGTGCCAGCAGCGTAGGGGGGAGTAGCAATCAGCCCCAGCATTTT

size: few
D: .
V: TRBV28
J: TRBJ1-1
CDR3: CASSLGREAFF
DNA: TGTGCCAGCAGTTTGGGCAGGGAAGCTTTCTTT

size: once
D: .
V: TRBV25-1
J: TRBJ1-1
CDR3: CASSDQGHSLNTEAFF
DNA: TGTGCCAGCAGTGATCAGGGGCACAGCTTGAACACTGAAGCTTTCTTT

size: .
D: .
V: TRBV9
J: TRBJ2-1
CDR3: CASSIPKGGGPPYNEQFF
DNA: TGTGCCAGCAGCATCCCCAAGGGGGGAGGGCCCCCGTACAATGAGCAGTTCTTC

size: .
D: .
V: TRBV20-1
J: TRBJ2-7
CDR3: CSARRTPAYEQYF
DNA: TGCAGTGCTAGAAGGACACCGGCCTACGAGCAGTACTTC

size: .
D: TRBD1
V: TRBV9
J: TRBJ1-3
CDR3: CASSPSGTVGNTIYF
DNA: TGTGCCAGCAGCCCGTCCGGGACAGTCGGAAACACCATATATTTT

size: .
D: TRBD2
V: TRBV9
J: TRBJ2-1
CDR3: CASSEGLAPNNEQFF
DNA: TGTGCCAGCAGCGAAGGACTAGCGCCGAACAATGAGCAGTTCTTC

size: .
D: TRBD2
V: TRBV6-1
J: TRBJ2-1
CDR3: CASSELREGLDEQFF
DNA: TGTGCCAGCAGTGAACTGCGGGAGGGCCTCGATGAGCAGTTCTTC

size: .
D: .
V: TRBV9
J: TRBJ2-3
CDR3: CASSTLGVTQYF
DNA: TGTGCCAGCAGCACATTGGGTGTTACGCAGTATTTT

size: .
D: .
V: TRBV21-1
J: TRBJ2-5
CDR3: CASSGTRLGLAGEIETQYF
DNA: TGTGCCAGCAGCGGAACTAGGCTGGGACTAGCGGGAGAAATAGAGACCCAGTACTTC

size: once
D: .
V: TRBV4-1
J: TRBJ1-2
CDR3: CASSQETSDRLYGYTF
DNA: TGCGCCAGCAGCCAAGAAACGTCTGATCGACTCTATGGCTACACCTTC

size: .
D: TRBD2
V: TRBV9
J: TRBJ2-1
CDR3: CASSVTSGRVWEQFF
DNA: TGTGCCAGCAGCGTAACTAGCGGGAGGGTTTGGGAGCAGTTCTTC

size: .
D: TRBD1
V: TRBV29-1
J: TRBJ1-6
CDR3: CSAPDRGHHNSPLHF
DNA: TGCAGCGCCCCGGACAGGGGACACCATAATTCACCCCTCCACTTT

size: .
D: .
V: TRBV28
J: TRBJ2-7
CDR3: CASRMGHGVYEQYF
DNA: TGTGCCAGCAGGATGGGACATGGGGTCTACGAGCAGTACTTC

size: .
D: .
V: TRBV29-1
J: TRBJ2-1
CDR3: CSVDPRGAGRDYSYNEQFF
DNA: TGCAGCGTTGATCCCCGGGGTGCAGGAAGAGACTACTCCTACAATGAGCAGTTCTTC

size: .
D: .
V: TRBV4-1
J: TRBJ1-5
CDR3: CASSIQGVSNQPQHF
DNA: TGCGCCAGCAGTATACAGGGAGTTAGCAATCAGCCCCAGCATTTT

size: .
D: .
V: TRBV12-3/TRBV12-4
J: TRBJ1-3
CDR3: CASKGPLFSGNTIYF
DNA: TGTGCCAGCAAAGGACCGCTGTTCTCTGGAAACACCATATATTTT